A selection of T cell receptor beta chains follows, all from one sample in a study of blood T cell repertoires in COVID-19. Measured with immunoSEQ multiplex PCR; TCRdb has only the in-frame clones, and not every one. Here the sample spans 110,000 to 150,000 clones, about 79% being singletons. Specimen: PBMCs or T cells enriched from blood (not recorded which). Receptors originate from a man aged 45-65 years who had recovered from COVID-19. The CDR3 runs from the conserved cysteine through the conserved F or W. Fields, in order: CDR3 length, J gene, V gene, CDR3 protein.

14 | TRBJ1-5 | TRBV7-9 | CASSLGQGGQPQHF
14 | TRBJ2-7 | TRBV28 | CASSPGTGEWEQYF
15 | TRBJ1-1 | TRBV7-2 | CASSRTGESHTEAFF
13 | TRBJ1-4 | TRBV18 | CASSTVEGEKLFF
12 | TRBJ1-1 | TRBV6-5 | CASNVGYTEAFF
11 | TRBJ1-2 | TRBV9 | CASSARGGYTF
15 | TRBJ2-2 | TRBV5-1 | CASSFDRANTGELFF
16 | TRBJ1-2 | TRBV6-2/TRBV6-3 | CASSSRGTGDDYGYTF
16 | TRBJ1-6 | TRBV4-1 | CASSLFNRGLPSPLHF
15 | TRBJ2-1 | TRBV30 | CAWSSGGALSNEQFF
15 | TRBJ2-3 | TRBV5-4 | CASSPGLAGPDTQYF
16 | TRBJ2-7 | TRBV4-3 | CASSQDRRLVFFEQYF
12 | TRBJ2-5 | TRBV10-3 | CAMGDREETQYF
17 | TRBJ1-1 | TRBV4-2 | CASSPQTRTGARTEAFF
16 | TRBJ2-7 | TRBV4-3 | CASSQGGISGAYEQYF
15 | TRBJ1-1 | TRBV6-5 | CASSYSRSGDTEAFF
15 | TRBJ2-1 | TRBV9 | CASSTGTSGESEQFF
16 | TRBJ2-1 | TRBV10-3 | CAISEVEGFSYNEQFF
17 | TRBJ1-1 | TRBV19 | CASSSPPGTGMNTEAFF
15 | TRBJ1-2 | TRBV9 | CASSVARDRVYGYTF
10 | TRBJ2-1 | TRBV20-1 | CSASENKQFF
16 | TRBJ1-1 | TRBV4-3 | CASSQVGSRMNTEAFF
17 | TRBJ2-1 | TRBV6-4 | CASSDSSGGGPRDEQFF
15 | TRBJ2-2 | TRBV5-6 | CASSLELEGTGELFF
16 | TRBJ2-2 | TRBV29-1 | CSVGEGRGLESRELFF
17 | TRBJ2-1 | TRBV5-1 | CASSYLPGQGITNEQFF
18 | TRBJ1-6 | TRBV19 | CASRNPTGASSYNSPLHF
14 | TRBJ2-1 | TRBV5-6 | CASRRQGTYNEQFF